What follows are 16 T cell receptor beta chains derived from one specimen sequenced in a study of beta chain features in type 1 diabetes. All of the isolated RNA was reverse transcribed, so expressed TCRB transcripts were sequenced. Assay used: immunoSEQ multiplex PCR; TCRdb lists only in-frame clones, some missing. The repertoire has 40,000 to 55,000 clones, approximately 43% of them found once; the top ten carry 0.1% to 0.15%. Study-wide points: People with Type 1 diabetes carried modestly yet significantly shorter TCRB CDR3s in all four CD4+ subsets.

For these receptors, no antigen is known. Sequenced sample: stem cell memory CD4+ T cells from blood. The receptors shown here come from a man aged 25 to 45 with type 1 diabetes.

This clone was picked up a small number of times. The chain uses TRBV27 and TRBJ2-3; D unclear. Trimming shortened V by 2 bases and J by 2 bases, and 17 bases separated the two germline ends. The CDR3 sequence is 17 residues long. Germline V lookup: CDR1 MNHEY, CDR2 SMNVEV (reference sequence). CDR3 sequence (DNA): TGTGCCAGCAGTTTAACCCCCGACTCTACTCTCACAGATACGCAGTATTTT. Protein sequence: CASSLTPDSTLTDTQYF.

V gene TRBV18 combines with J gene TRBJ2-7; 7 bases agree with TRBD1. Germline V lookup: CDR1 KGHSH, CDR2 LQKENI. Trimming took 3 bases from V and 4 from J; bases not matched to a gene: 3. The CDR3 totals 13 residues. DNA for the CDR3: TGTGCCAGCTCACCTCAACAGGGGTACGAGCAGTACTTC. Its translation: CASSPQQGYEQYF.

The V and J genes are TRBV6-5 and TRBJ2-3; TRBD1 matches at 8 bases. Germline V gives CDR1 MNHEY, CDR2 SVGAGI. This CDR3 has 15 amino acids. With 5 bases clipped from V and 3 bases from J, the junction kept 7 bases outside the gene matches. The CDR3 spells CASSNTGTGTDTQYF. CDR3 in DNA: TGTGCCAGCAGTAATACCGGGACAGGAACAGATACGCAGTATTTT.

The gene calls are TRBV18 and TRBJ2-2; 8 bases are a match to TRBD1. Germline CDR1 and CDR2: KGHSH and LQKENI. V dropped 2 bases and J dropped 4; count of bases not matched to a gene: 9. This CDR3 is built from 17 residues. CDR3 nucleotide sequence: TGTGCCAGCTCACCATCCCCGGACAGGGCTAGCACCGGGGAGCTGTTTTTT. This translates into CASSPSPDRASTGELFF.

This clone was observed once. This CDR3 reads CASTYRGLNTEAFF. CDR3 DNA sequence: TGTGCCAGCACCTACAGGGGGCTGAACACTGAAGCTTTCTTT. V and J are TRBV6-6 and TRBJ1-1; 9 nucleotides line up with TRBD1. The V and J ends lost 7 bases and 0 bases, in that order; junction bases with no gene match: 3. CDR3 size: 14 residues. CDR1 MNHNY and CDR2 SVGAGI come from the germline V gene (reference sequence).

The CDR3 here is CASSPYGRNTEAFF. The CDR3 coding sequence is TGCGCCAGCAGCCCCTACGGGAGAAACACTGAAGCTTTCTTT. This chain uses TRBV5-1 with TRBJ1-1; D gene ambiguous. Trimming stripped 4 bases from V and 2 bases from J, with 12 bases between. The CDR3 consists of 14 residues. The germline CDR1 and CDR2 sequences are SGHRS and YFSETQ.

This clone was detected once. The V call is TRBV15, the J call TRBJ2-1; 8 bases are shared with TRBD2. Germline V lookup: CDR1 LNHNV, CDR2 YYDKDF (reference sequence). J gave up 6 bases and V 9 bases, and 10 bases lay outside the gene matches. The CDR3 is made up of 14 amino acids. The CDR3, as DNA: TGTGCCACTTCCGCGGCGGGAGGTTCCAATGAGCAGTTCTTC. This encodes CATSAAGGSNEQFF. Together with reference TRBV15 and TRBJ2-1, the CDR3 gives the full variable domain: DAMVIQNPRYQVTQFGKPVTLSCSQTLNHNVMYWYQQKSSQAPKLLFHYYDKDFNNEADTPDNFQSRRPNTSFCFLDIRSPGLGDTAMYLCATSAAGGSNEQFFGPGTRLTVL.

The table lists this clone with a few counts. The gene calls are TRBV19 and TRBJ2-1; D may be TRBD2 (6 bases). The length of the CDR3 is 14 residues. Per germline, CDR1 LNHDA and CDR2 SQIVND (reference sequence). V was shortened by 3 bases and J by 4 bases, with 10 bases between the two germline ends. The CDR3 here is CASSMSGSYNEQFF. The CDR3 nucleotides read TGTGCCAGTAGTATGAGCGGGTCTTACAATGAGCAGTTCTTC.

The chain has TRBV5-1 and TRBJ2-3, with D unresolved. The CDR3 loop spans 14 amino acids. Germline values: CDR1 SGHRS, CDR2 YFSETQ. V gave up 5 bases and J gave up 3 bases, with 13 bases separating them. CDR3 in amino acids: CASSRSAPTDTQYF. Written as DNA, the CDR3 is TGCGCCAGCAGTCGTTCAGCGCCGACAGATACGCAGTATTTT. Based on the CDR3 plus reference TRBV5-1 and TRBJ2-3, the full variable domain is KAGVTQTPRYLIKTRGQQVTLSCSPISGHRSVSWYQQTPGQGLQFLFEYFSETQRNKGNFPGRFSGRQFSNSRSEMNVSTLELGDSALYLCASSRSAPTDTQYFGPGTRLTVL.

The chain employs TRBV28 and TRBJ2-7; the D gene is possibly TRBD1 (6 bases). CDR1 is MDHEN and CDR2 is SYDVKM in the germline V gene. The CDR3 consists of 21 residues. Between the trimmed V and J ends, which lost 0 bases and 0 bases, there was a span of 27 bases. This chain's CDR3 is CASSLWNPGVSSERSSYEQYF. The CDR3 DNA follows: TGTGCCAGCAGTTTATGGAACCCAGGGGTTTCCTCCGAAAGGAGCTCCTACGAGCAGTACTTC.

This chain connects TRBV7-2 to TRBJ2-3; no reliable D call. The V end lost 5 bases, the J end lost 2 bases, and 5 bases lay between the germline ends. The V gene's germline CDR1 is SGHTA and CDR2 FQGNSA. CDR3 length equals 12 residues. The CDR3 DNA reads TGTGCCAGCAGCCCCTACACAGATACGCAGTATTTT. Its protein is CASSPYTDTQYF.

V is TRBV5-4 and J is TRBJ1-2; 8 bases are shared with TRBD1. This CDR3 has 15 residues. Germline CDR1 reads SGHNT; CDR2 reads YYREEE (reference sequence). The V and J ends lost 3 bases and 4 bases, in that order; junction bases with no gene match: 8. The CDR3 bases are TGTGCCAGCAGCTCCGGAGGACAGGGCAGCTATGGCTACACCTTC. It codes for CASSSGGQGSYGYTF.

V is TRBV6-6 and J is TRBJ2-5; D is unresolved. Looked up from germline, CDR1 is MNHNY and CDR2 is SVGAGI (reference sequence). The V gene lost 5 bases and the J gene lost 7 bases, with 14 bases spanning the gap. The CDR3 covers 13 residues. The CDR3 spells CASSGPPLGTQYF. Written as DNA, the CDR3 is TGTGCCAGCAGTGGGCCACCTTTGGGGACCCAGTACTTC.

This clone was counted a few times. J is TRBJ2-3 and V is TRBV7-2; TRBD1 is a possible D gene (5 bases). Germline V gene sequence: CDR1 SGHTA, CDR2 FQGNSA. The length of the CDR3 is 17 residues. V was clipped by 3 bases and J by 4 bases, with 20 bases between them. The DNA of the CDR3 is TGTGCCAGCAGCTTTCTTGCGGCAGGACATTACGCAGATACGCAGTATTTT. As protein: CASSFLAAGHYADTQYF.

The DNA of the CDR3 is TGTGCCACCTCCGGGGAGAGGCGTTACGAGCAGTACTTC. As protein: CATSGERRYEQYF. The genes are TRBV28 and TRBJ2-7; TRBD2 might be the D (5 bases). The germline V gene has CDR1 MDHEN and CDR2 SYDVKM. Between the trimmed V and J ends, which lost 10 bases and 4 bases, there was a span of 17 bases. This CDR3 comprises 13 residues.

As regards this clone: Its ends do not fully match the called genes, so a read error is possible. This chain links TRBV7-7 with TRBJ2-3; maybe TRBD2 (6 bases). The CDR3 contains 13 residues. Germline CDR1 and CDR2: SSHAT and FNYEAQ (reference sequence). This chain's CDR3 is CASSLALADTQYF. CDR3 bases: TGTGCTAGCAGCTTAGCCCTAGCGGATACGCAGTATTTT.